Listed below are T cell receptor beta chains from one sample, sequenced in a study of response to subunit inactivated influenza vaccine. TCRdb re-derived calls from the RT-PCR reads in MiXCR, one entry per CDR3 protein. Found here are about 480,000 distinct CDR3 sequences, roughly 13% of them singletons; the top ten hold about an eighth. The sample here was PBMCs from blood, taken 40 to 50 days after vaccination. The receptors originated from a middle-aged man who received an inactivated influenza vaccine. Both conserved end residues are part of each CDR3.

v_call	j_call	cdr3_aa
TRBV7-2	TRBJ2-6	CASSLVTLSGANVLTF
TRBV4-3	TRBJ1-2	CASSQMGQGAYYGYTF
TRBV6-1	TRBJ1-2	CASSEVGQGEGYTF
TRBV11-2	TRBJ2-1	CASSFLRLAGGLYNEQFF
TRBV19	TRBJ1-5	CASTGLGSNQPQHF
TRBV14	TRBJ2-3	CASMRAGGPDTQYF
TRBV6-1	TRBJ2-3	CASSKSGTGLTDTQYF
TRBV3-1	TRBJ2-2	CASSYGLADTGELFF
TRBV18	TRBJ2-3	CASSPPSGRTDTQYF
TRBV5-1	TRBJ2-5	CASSFLGLAGSETQYF
TRBV12-3/TRBV12-4	TRBJ2-7	CASSTGGSSYEQYF
TRBV28	TRBJ1-5	CASSSPDRAGQPQHF
TRBV18	TRBJ2-3	CASTQGPTDTQYF
TRBV14	TRBJ2-1	CASSSRQDYFYNEQFF
TRBV2	TRBJ2-7	CASSVEYEQYF
TRBV10-2	TRBJ1-2	CASSGTSPITTYGYTF
TRBV20-1	TRBJ2-1	CSARDQREGYNEQFF
TRBV5-1	TRBJ2-3	CASSRTPGTSGGAEDTQYF
TRBV27	TRBJ2-7	CASSSAISGGFSYEQYF
TRBV20-1	TRBJ2-2	CSAYNPGELFF
TRBV2	TRBJ1-4	CASSLGGPANEKLFF
TRBV24-1	TRBJ2-3	CATSAVEDLTDTQYF
TRBV20-1	TRBJ1-6	CSASRGPLNYNSPLHF
TRBV4-2	TRBJ1-1	CASSSGTGGIRSTEAFF
TRBV3-1	TRBJ2-7	CASSQPQNYEQYF
TRBV29-1	TRBJ2-5	CSVENRGRGETQYF